Each of the 28 T cell receptor beta chains below was sequenced from the same sample in a study of blood T cell repertoires in COVID-19. TCRdb keeps only in-frame clones here, not all; method: immunoSEQ multiplex PCR. Of more than 25,000 clones listed, about 87% are singletons. The sequencing input was peripheral blood. The receptor source for this set is a human donor in a cohort sampled during active COVID-19.

This clone was seen once. The gene calls are TRBV7-9 and TRBJ2-7; 8 bases align to TRBD1. CDR1 and CDR2 (germline): SEHNR, FQNEAQ (reference sequence). J gave up 3 bases and V 5 bases, and 9 bases lay outside the gene matches. The CDR3 spans 15 residues. CDR3: CASSPGQGQDYEQYF. The CDR3 nucleotides read TGTGCCAGCAGCCCCGGACAGGGTCAGGACTACGAGCAGTACTTC.

The rearrangement joins TRBV29-1 to TRBJ2-4; TRBD1 agrees at 9 bases. This CDR3 is built from 12 residues. The germline CDR1 and CDR2 sequences are SQVTM and ANQGSEA. The J segment lost 8 bases and the V segment lost 4 bases, leaving 3 bases of the junction unmatched. DNA for the CDR3: TGCAGCGTTGCACAGGGGGCGGACATTCAGTACTTC. Its translation: CSVAQGADIQYF. Variable domain in full (rest from reference TRBV29-1 and TRBJ2-4): SAVISQKPSRDICQRGTSLTIQCQVDSQVTMMFWYRQQPGQSLTLIATANQGSEATYESGFVIDKFPISRPNLTFSTLTVSNMSPEDSSIYLCSVAQGADIQYFGAGTRLSVL.

V and J are TRBV5-4 and TRBJ2-1; possibly TRBD1 for D (6 bases). Trimming took 3 bases from V and 12 from J, leaving 22 bases between them. The germline CDR1 and CDR2 sequences are SGHNT and YYREEE (reference sequence). CDR3 length: 15 amino acids. The CDR3 nucleotides are TGTGCCAGCAGCTCGGACAGTGCGCGACAGTTAGGGCAGTTCTTC. Translation: CASSSDSARQLGQFF.

V gene TRBV3-1 (or the pseudogene TRBV3-2) combines with J gene TRBJ2-7; TRBD2 agrees at 15 bases. The CDR3 extends over 14 amino acids. Germline CDR1 LGHDT, CDR2 YNNKEL (reference sequence). Losses at the gene ends were 4 bases for V and 6 bases for J; bases not matched to a gene: 1. DNA of the CDR3: TGTGCCAGCAGCCCGGGACTAGCGGGGGGCGAGCAGTACTTC. It yields the protein CASSPGLAGGEQYF.

CDR3 nucleotides: TGTGCCAGCAGCCAAGTGGGGGACAGCGGAGAGACCCAGTACTTC. As protein: CASSQVGDSGETQYF. This chain joins TRBV3-1 (or the pseudogene TRBV3-2) and TRBJ2-5; 7 bases map to TRBD1. CDR1 and CDR2 from the germline V gene are LGHDT and YNNKEL (reference sequence). Unmatched junction bases numbered 6, after V lost 1 base and J lost 4 bases. The CDR3 totals 15 residues.

The chain has TRBV7-8 and TRBJ2-7; 12 bases are a match to TRBD1. Trimming at V came to 3 bases and at J to 6 bases, leaving 15 bases not matched to a gene. The germline V gene has CDR1 SGHVS and CDR2 FQNEAQ. This CDR3 comprises 18 residues. The CDR3 bases are TGTGCCAGCAGCTTGGGGACAGGGGGCTCAGAGACGGGAGCCGAGCAGTACTTC. Protein: CASSLGTGGSETGAEQYF.

The chain joins TRBV19 to TRBJ1-6, with TRBD1 matching 9 bases. Germline V gene data show CDR1 as LNHDA and CDR2 as SQIVND (reference sequence). The CDR3 length is 17 residues. V shed 5 bases and J 2 bases; nucleotides not matched to a gene: 7. The CDR3 nucleotides are TGTGCCAGTAGTCCTCAGGGACAGGGAACCTATAATTCACCCCTCCACTTT. Encoded protein: CASSPQGQGTYNSPLHF. The full variable domain, its missing parts supplied by reference TRBV19 and TRBJ1-6, is DGGITQSPKYLFRKEGQNVTLSCEQNLNHDAMYWYRQDPGQGLRLIYYSQIVNDFQKGDIAEGYSVSREKKESFPLTVTSAQKNPTAFYLCASSPQGQGTYNSPLHFGNGTRLTVT.

Here the CDR3 DNA reads TGTGCCAGCGATCGGGAGGGGGCCGATACGCAGTATTTT. Amino acids: CASDREGADTQYF. The V gene is TRBV28, the J gene TRBJ2-3; D is possibly TRBD2 (8 bases). Trimming removed 8 bases at V and 6 bases at J, with 15 bases between. The germline V gene has CDR1 MDHEN and CDR2 SYDVKM. The CDR3 runs to 13 residues. The variable domain in full, completed from reference TRBV28 and TRBJ2-3, reads DVKVTQSSRYLVKRTGEKVFLECVQDMDHENMFWYRQDPGLGLRLIYFSYDVKMKEKGDIPEGYSVSREKKERFSLILESASTNQTSMYLCASDREGADTQYFGPGTRLTVL.

The chain uses TRBV18 and TRBJ2-7; the D gene is possibly TRBD1 (5 bases). This CDR3 spans 12 amino acids. Germline V lookup: CDR1 KGHSH, CDR2 LQKENI. The V end lost 6 bases, the J end lost 4 bases, and 10 bases lay between the germline ends. The CDR3 bases are TGTGCCAGCTCTATAGACAGATACGAGCAGTACTTC. This gives the protein CASSIDRYEQYF.

This clone is a singleton in its sample. The genes are TRBV7-9 and TRBJ2-5, with D possibly matching TRBD2 (5 bases). CDR1 and CDR2 from the germline V gene are SEHNR and FQNEAQ (reference sequence). Trimming cost V 6 bases and J 4 bases, with 15 bases left between them. CDR3 length: 14 residues. CDR3 DNA sequence: TGTGCCAGCAGGTCGGGAACAGTCCTAGAGACCCAGTACTTC. Its translation: CASRSGTVLETQYF.

The rearrangement joins TRBV27 to TRBJ2-1, with 12 positions matching TRBD1. CDR3 size: 22 residues. V lost 1 base to trimming and J lost 4 bases; unmatched junction nucleotides: 20. The germline V gene has CDR1 MNHEY and CDR2 SMNVEV (reference sequence). DNA of the CDR3: TGTGCCAGCAGTTTATACCCCCCGGGACAGGGGGCGTCGTCGACCAAATACAATGAGCAGTTCTTC. Encoded protein: CASSLYPPGQGASSTKYNEQFF.

V is TRBV13 and J is TRBJ2-3, with TRBD1 identical over 7 bases. The CDR3 runs 17 residues. V was clipped by 5 bases and J by 3 bases; unmatched bases: 14. Germline loops: CDR1 PRHDT, CDR2 FYEKMQ (reference sequence). CDR3 nucleotide sequence: TGTGCCAGCAGCCCCCAGGGACAGACTTATAGAACAGATACGCAGTATTTT. This encodes CASSPQGQTYRTDTQYF.

This clone showed up just a few times. V usage is TRBV10-1 and J usage is TRBJ1-6; no firm D call. Trimming shortened V by 3 bases and J by 8 bases, and 8 bases separated the two germline ends. The CDR3 runs to 13 residues. The germline V gene encodes CDR1 WNHNN and CDR2 SYGVQD (reference sequence). The CDR3 sequence is CASSDQVDSPLHF. The CDR3 bases are TGCGCCAGCAGTGACCAGGTGGATTCACCCCTCCACTTT.

The rearrangement links TRBV6-5 to TRBJ1-2; 10 bases match TRBD1. Germline assignment: CDR1 MNHEY and CDR2 SVGAGI. V lost 1 base and J lost 8; bases outside the gene matches: 4. The CDR3 covers 14 residues. The CDR3 DNA follows: TGTGCCAGCAGTTACTGGGGACAGGGGCGCGGCTACACCTTC. Translated, it gives CASSYWGQGRGYTF.

The chain is built from TRBV5-5 and TRBJ1-1; D is perhaps TRBD1 (6 bases). This CDR3 region has 14 residues. Per germline, CDR1 SGHKS and CDR2 YYEKEE (reference sequence). V was trimmed by 0 bases and J by 5 bases, leaving 11 bases between them. This CDR3 reads CASSLATGFTEAFF. The CDR3 nucleotides read TGTGCCAGCAGCTTGGCCACAGGGTTTACTGAAGCTTTCTTT.

The V call is TRBV5-4, the J call TRBJ2-3, with TRBD2 matching over 7 bases. The germline V gene has CDR1 SGHNT and CDR2 YYREEE (reference sequence). There are 16 residues in the CDR3. V lost 4 bases to trimming and J lost 0 bases; unmatched junction nucleotides: 8. The CDR3 sequence: CASSRTSAPSTDTQYF. For the CDR3, the DNA is TGTGCCAGCAGCCGTACTAGCGCCCCTAGCACAGATACGCAGTATTTT. Variable domain in full (rest from reference TRBV5-4 and TRBJ2-3): ETGVTQSPTHLIKTRGQQVTLRCSSQSGHNTVSWYQQALGQGPQFIFQYYREEENGRGNFPPRFSGLQFPNYSSELNVNALELDDSALYLCASSRTSAPSTDTQYFGPGTRLTVL.

The chain couples TRBV7-8 to TRBJ2-7; 9 bases are shared with TRBD2. CDR3 length: 15 amino acids. Trimming took 5 bases from V and 1 from J; bases not matched to a gene: 6. From germline, CDR1 is SGHVS and CDR2 FQNEAQ. The CDR3 sequence: CASSPGAGGSYEQYF. CDR3 in DNA: TGTGCCAGCAGCCCCGGGGCGGGGGGGTCCTACGAGCAGTACTTC.

The rearrangement links TRBV18 to TRBJ1-3; D may be TRBD1 (5 bases). Trimming shortened V by 3 bases and J by 1 base, and 10 bases separated the two germline ends. The germline V gene has CDR1 KGHSH and CDR2 LQKENI. This CDR3 is built from 15 residues. The CDR3 region has the DNA TGTGCCAGCTCACCCGGCCGGGGGTCTGGAAACACCATATATTTT. It translates to CASSPGRGSGNTIYF.

V is TRBV5-4 and J is TRBJ2-7; D might be TRBD2 (5 bases). This CDR3 comprises 13 residues. Trimming took 4 bases from V and 3 from J, leaving 11 bases between them. The germline gives CDR1 SGHNT, CDR2 YYREEE (reference sequence). The DNA for the CDR3 is TGTGCCAGCAGCCTAGCCCTCGGCTACGAGCAGTACTTC. This codes for CASSLALGYEQYF.

In DNA form, the CDR3 reads TGTGCCAGTAGCAAACAGGGCCATGGCTACACCTTC. Residues: CASSKQGHGYTF. The chain combines TRBV19 with TRBJ1-2, with a possible D match to TRBD1 (6 bases). CDR1 and CDR2 (germline): LNHDA, SQIVND (reference sequence). Between the trimmed V and J ends, which lost 6 bases and 6 bases, there was a span of 11 bases. The CDR3 is 12 residues long.

This chain uses TRBV27 with TRBJ2-5, with unresolved D. Trimming shortened V by 3 bases and J by 1 base, and 9 bases separated the two germline ends. The CDR3 has 14 amino acids. Germline V gives CDR1 MNHEY, CDR2 SMNVEV (reference sequence). CDR3 DNA sequence: TGTGCCAGCAGTTTTAGGCAGGCCCAAGAGACCCAGTACTTC. The encoded protein is CASSFRQAQETQYF.

The chain has TRBV15 and TRBJ1-2; unclear D gene. Germline assignment: CDR1 LNHNV and CDR2 YYDKDF (reference sequence). The CDR3 consists of 13 residues. V was pared by 0 bases and J by 8 bases, with 10 bases between. The CDR3: CATSRDHAAGYTF. The CDR3 nucleotides read TGTGCCACCAGCAGAGATCATGCCGCGGGCTACACCTTC.

The chain is built from TRBV5-6 and TRBJ2-2; tentative D call: TRBD2 (6 bases). CDR3 size: 15 residues. V gave up 4 bases and J gave up 13 bases, with 23 bases separating them. Germline V lookup: CDR1 SGHDT, CDR2 YYEEEE. CDR3 nucleotide sequence: TGTGCCAGCAGCCCCTCGAACGGGGGTCCCCGTTCGCTGTTTTTT. Protein: CASSPSNGGPRSLFF.

The gene calls are TRBV7-2 and TRBJ2-1, with 7 bases lining up with TRBD2. This CDR3 is 14 amino acids long. Germline CDR1 is SGHTA and CDR2 is FQGNSA. Trimming at V came to 5 bases and at J to 10 bases, leaving 11 bases not matched to a gene. The CDR3 is CASSPRALAAEQFF. CDR3 DNA: TGTGCCAGCAGCCCGAGGGCCCTAGCGGCCGAGCAGTTCTTC.

This clone is a singleton in its sample. The J gene is TRBJ2-2, the V gene TRBV28; 8 positions match TRBD1. This CDR3 is 15 amino acids long. Germline V CDR1 and CDR2: MDHEN, SYDVKM. With 8 bases clipped from V and 1 base from J, the junction kept 6 bases outside the gene matches. The CDR3 DNA sequence: TGTGCCAGCGTTATGACAGGGGAGAACACCGGGGAGCTGTTTTTT. Protein sequence: CASVMTGENTGELFF.

The rearrangement links TRBV30 to TRBJ2-5, with 13 bases aligning to TRBD2. Per germline, CDR1 GTSNPN and CDR2 SVGIG (reference sequence). V lost 0 bases to trimming and J lost 1 base; unmatched junction nucleotides: 2. This CDR3 has 16 amino acids. The CDR3 bases are TGTGCCTGGAGTGTAGGACTAGCGGGGGCCCAAGAGACCCAGTACTTC. It yields the protein CAWSVGLAGAQETQYF.

This clone has just a few counts. V and J are TRBV2 and TRBJ2-2; TRBD1 aligns across 7 bases. Unmatched junction bases numbered 8, after V lost 8 bases and J lost 5 bases. The CDR3 loop spans 14 amino acids. Germline V gene data show CDR1 as SNHLY and CDR2 as FYNNEI. In DNA form, the CDR3 reads TGTGCCAGCTACCGGGACAGCCAGACCGGGGAGCTGTTTTTT. It yields the protein CASYRDSQTGELFF.

The table lists this clone with a few counts. J is TRBJ1-5 and V is TRBV4-1, with 12 bases lining up with TRBD1. The CDR3 sequence is 15 residues long. Trimming cost V 1 base and J 5 bases; bases outside gene matches: 0. Germline V CDR1 and CDR2: MGHRA, YSYEKL. The CDR3 protein is CASSQGDRGHQPQHF. Here the CDR3 DNA reads TGCGCCAGCAGCCAAGGGGACAGGGGGCATCAGCCCCAGCATTTT.